Below are 15 T cell receptor beta chains sequenced from a single sample in a study of blood T cells in healthy people across ages. Alongside a J-beta primer mix, a sample-barcoded 5' primer served in a second PCR lasting about 7 to 12 cycles. One entry per CDR3 protein, called by TCRdb with MiXCR from the 5' RACE reads. This sample has 600,000 to 850,000 distinct CDR3 sequences, with 40% to 45% found just once. Specimen: blood. These receptors all come from a woman aged 60-75 years in good health.

This clonotype was found many times. V usage is TRBV14 and J usage is TRBJ2-1; 7 bases fit TRBD2. The germline V gene encodes CDR1 SGHDN and CDR2 FVKESK. The V and J ends lost 4 bases and 0 bases, in that order; junction bases with no gene match: 9. The CDR3 consists of 17 residues. The CDR3 spells CASSPRAAGSSYNEQFF. Here the CDR3 DNA reads TGTGCCAGCAGCCCCCGAGCAGCGGGGAGCTCCTACAATGAGCAGTTCTTC. Looking up the rest from reference TRBV14 and TRBJ2-1 gives the full variable domain: EAGVTQFPSHSVIEKGQTVTLRCDPISGHDNLYWYRRVMGKEIKFLLHFVKESKQDESGMPNNRFLAERTGGTYSTLKVQPAELEDSGVYFCASSPRAAGSSYNEQFFGPGTRLTVL.

The chain employs TRBV6-4 and TRBJ1-1; D gene uncertain. V lost 8 bases to trimming and J lost 4 bases, with 17 bases between them. The CDR3 runs 14 residues. The germline gives CDR1 MRHNA, CDR2 SNTAGT. The CDR3 bases are TGTGCCAGCTGTTCGGAGGGTCAGTGCACTGAAGCTTTCTTT. Its translation: CASCSEGQCTEAFF.

In this sample, this clonotype turned up a few times. V is TRBV12-3 or TRBV12-4 and J is TRBJ1-2, with 9 bases that match TRBD1. This CDR3 is 16 amino acids long. V was clipped by 4 bases and J by 0 bases; unmatched bases: 6. This CDR3 reads CASSYGTGTPNYGYTF. DNA of the CDR3: TGTGCCAGCAGTTACGGGACAGGGACTCCTAACTATGGCTACACCTTC.

The rearrangement links TRBV2 to TRBJ1-6; 7 nucleotides match TRBD1. The V and J ends lost 3 bases and 2 bases, in that order; junction bases with no gene match: 4. From germline, CDR1 is SNHLY and CDR2 FYNNEI. This CDR3 comprises 16 residues. CDR3 in amino acids: CASSEEQGAYNSPLHF. The CDR3 DNA sequence: TGTGCCAGCAGTGAGGAGCAGGGGGCCTATAATTCACCCCTCCACTTT. Filled out from reference TRBV2 and TRBJ1-6, the complete variable domain reads EPEVTQTPSHQVTQMGQEVILRCVPISNHLYFYWYRQILGQKVEFLVSFYNNEISEKSEIFDDQFSVERPDGSNFTLKIRSTKLEDSAMYFCASSEEQGAYNSPLHFGNGTRLTVT.

This chain uses TRBV20-1 with TRBJ1-1; unclear D gene. There are 15 residues in the CDR3. Germline loops: CDR1 DFQATT, CDR2 SNEGSKA (reference sequence). V dropped 0 bases and J dropped 1 base, with 12 bases sitting between them. CDR3: CSARDGVAGNTEAFF. As DNA, the CDR3 is TGCAGTGCTAGAGATGGGGTCGCGGGGAACACTGAAGCTTTCTTT.

As for this clonotype: Being one base from a much bigger clone, this may be a read error. The chain links TRBV28 to TRBJ1-1; D ambiguous. V was pared by 3 bases and J by 0 bases, with 14 bases between. Germline loops: CDR1 MDHEN, CDR2 SYDVKM. This CDR3 contains 16 residues. The CDR3 protein is CASSLVTGAVNTEAFF. The DNA for the CDR3 is TGTGCCAGCAGTTTGGTGACCGGCGCTGTGAACACTGAAGCTTTCTTT. The whole variable domain, remainder taken from reference TRBV28 and TRBJ1-1, is DVKVTQSSRYLVKRTGEKVFLECVQDMDHENMFWYRQDPGLGLRLIYFSYDVKMKEKGDIPEGYSVSREKKERFSLILESASTNQTSMYLCASSLVTGAVNTEAFFGQGTRLTVV.

This chain joins TRBV4-3 and TRBJ2-2, with 9 bases lining up with TRBD1. Germline V gene data show CDR1 as LGHNA and CDR2 as YSLEER. This CDR3 comprises 15 residues. V gave up 4 bases and J gave up 4 bases; unmatched junction bases: 4. Written as DNA, the CDR3 is TGCGCCAGCAGCCGGGACAGGGTGGCCACCGGGGAGCTGTTTTTT. Translation: CASSRDRVATGELFF.

The chain is built from TRBV7-2 and TRBJ2-3; 11 positions match TRBD2. After removal of 5 bases from V and 6 bases from J, the junction contained 4 bases not matched to a gene. Germline V gene data show CDR1 as SGHTA and CDR2 as FQGNSA. The length of the CDR3 is 14 residues. The CDR3 nucleotides read TGTGCCAGCAGCAAACGACTAGCGGGGGATACGCAGTATTTT. This sequence encodes CASSKRLAGDTQYF.

The V and J genes are TRBV6-2 or TRBV6-3 and TRBJ2-1; 8 bases are shared with TRBD2. The DNA end is more similar to TRBJ2-7, so the J call may be wrong. The V gene's germline CDR1 is MNHEY and CDR2 SVGEGT. The CDR3 runs to 16 residues. CDR3 in amino acids: CASTVLGTRGYNEQYF. Here the CDR3 DNA reads TGTGCCAGCACCGTACTGGGGACTAGGGGATACAATGAGCAGTACTTC.

V and J are TRBV29-1 and TRBJ2-3; D unclear. The CDR3 totals 13 residues. CDR1 and CDR2 from the germline V gene are SQVTM and ANQGSEA. V dropped 4 bases and J dropped 1 base, with 9 bases sitting between them. The CDR3 is CSVAGEGTDTQYF. In DNA, the CDR3 is TGCAGCGTTGCCGGTGAGGGCACAGATACGCAGTATTTT.

On this clonotype: A much larger clone lies one base from this, so it may be a read error. The rearrangement joins TRBV6-2 or TRBV6-3 to TRBJ2-6; D gene ambiguous. CDR1 MNHEY and CDR2 SVGEGT come from the germline V gene. This CDR3 comprises 14 residues. Here the CDR3 DNA reads TGTGCCAGCAGACGGGTATCTGGGACCAACGTCCTGACTTTC. Translated: CASRRVSGTNVLTF.

The V and J genes are TRBV7-2 and TRBJ2-1, with 10 bases fitting TRBD2. Germline V gene lookup returns CDR1 SGHTA and CDR2 FQGNSA. Trimming removed 5 bases from V and 3 bases from J; junction bases left unmatched: 4. This CDR3 is 15 amino acids long. Written as DNA, the CDR3 is TGTGCCAGCAGCCCTAGCGGGAGCGTCTACAATGAGCAGTTCTTC. It codes for CASSPSGSVYNEQFF.

The rearrangement uses TRBV24-1 and TRBJ1-5; no definite D call. The CDR3 loop spans 16 amino acids. Germline V gene data show CDR1 as KGHDR and CDR2 as SFDVKD. Trimming pared 2 bases from V and 0 bases from J, leaving 10 bases between. CDR3 sequence (DNA): TGTGCCACCAGTGATTCCACAGAGTATAGCAATCAGCCCCAGCATTTT. Protein: CATSDSTEYSNQPQHF.

The V and J genes are TRBV5-6 and TRBJ2-5, with 7 bases aligning to TRBD1. The germline CDR1 and CDR2 sequences are SGHDT and YYEEEE. V was clipped by 4 bases and J by 13 bases; unmatched bases: 7. The CDR3 extends over 11 amino acids. CDR3 bases: TGTGCCAGCAGCATGGGGACAGTGGCGTACTTC. Protein sequence: CASSMGTVAYF.

This clonotype has more than one count but fewer than ten. The J gene is TRBJ2-1, the V gene TRBV20-1; 7 positions match TRBD2. Trimming cost V 0 bases and J 3 bases; bases outside gene matches: 8. The CDR3 length is 16 residues. Germline V gene lookup returns CDR1 DFQATT and CDR2 SNEGSKA (reference sequence). The CDR3 here is CSAREAGRALYNEQFF. The CDR3 DNA follows: TGCAGTGCTAGAGAGGCTGGGAGGGCCCTCTACAATGAGCAGTTCTTC.